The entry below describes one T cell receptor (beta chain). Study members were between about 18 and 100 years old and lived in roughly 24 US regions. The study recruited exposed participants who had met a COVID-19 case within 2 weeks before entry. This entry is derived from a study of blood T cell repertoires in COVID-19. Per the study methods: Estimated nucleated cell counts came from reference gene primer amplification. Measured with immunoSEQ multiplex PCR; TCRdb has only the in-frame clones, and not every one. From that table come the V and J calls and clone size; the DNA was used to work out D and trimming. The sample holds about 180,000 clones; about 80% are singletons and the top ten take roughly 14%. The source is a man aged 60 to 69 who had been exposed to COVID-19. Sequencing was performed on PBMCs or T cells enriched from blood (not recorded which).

The CDR3 region has the DNA TGTGCCAGCAACGCCGCCGGGGGGGAGCAGTACTTC. It codes for CASNAAGGEQYF. The V and J genes are TRBV7-9 and TRBJ2-7; TRBD2 matches 7 bases. Germline CDR1 reads SEHNR; CDR2 reads FQNEAQ (reference sequence). This CDR3 region has 12 residues. V shed 7 bases and J 7 bases; nucleotides not matched to a gene: 7.